This record covers a single T cell receptor beta chain. What it binds is unknown. This entry is derived from a study of cytomegalovirus exposure and HLA in healthy donors. Study details: Of all 400 or so donors who were genotyped, roughly 81% belonged to the Caucasian-associated ancestry cluster. The study, taken as a whole, reports: Specificity for CMV antigens was confirmed in vitro for a few of the CMV-associated chains. TCR beta sequences numbering 15,000 to 20,000 were associated with HLA alleles at 0.05 false discovery rate in a later analysis.

PCR employed 60 Vbeta and 13 Jbeta primers. Profiled with immunoSEQ multiplex PCR; TCRdb holds only in-frame clones, not every one. The repertoire holds 130,000 to 150,000 clones, around 86% seen once, with less than 3% in the top ten. This CDR3 spans 17 amino acids. In germline, CDR1 is MNHNS, CDR2 SASEGT. Trimming pared 4 bases from V and 6 bases from J, leaving 22 bases between. The rearrangement uses TRBV6-1 and TRBJ2-1; D is perhaps TRBD2 (7 bases). The clonotype was recovered from a woman younger than 45 in good health and CMV-seronegative. The sequencing sample was made of PBMCs. The CDR3 bases are TGTGCCAGCAGTGCCGATGCGGCGGGGGCGACGATCAATGAGCAGTTCTTC. Translating gives CASSADAAGATINEQFF.